The present T cell receptor beta chain was sequenced within a study of shared clonotypes between healthy human individuals. How the authors handled the data: From ImmunoSEQ came sequences covering only the junction and carrying no quality scores, so filtering differed. Assay used: immunoSEQ multiplex PCR; TCRdb lists only in-frame clones, some missing. The V and J calls and clone size were taken over from that table, and D and trimming were inferred from the DNA. The sample carries about 2.4 million clones, more than 80% recorded once. Caucasian adults living in Nashville, Tennessee, provided all samples. Of note for this clone: The antigen is undetermined.

Study-wide results and caveats: Rarefaction showed that sequencing of sorted subsets was incomplete (despite large depth). Naive subsets generally had larger estimated richness than memory subsets.

From germline, CDR1 is SGHRS and CDR2 YFSETQ. V shed 1 base and J shed 0 bases, with 10 bases lying between them. The CDR3 sequence is 15 residues long. Sequenced: naive CD4+ T cells sorted from blood. The subset was: CD45RA+ positively selected. The TCR was taken from a man aged 18-30 years in good health. V is TRBV5-1 and J is TRBJ1-1, with D uncertain. Here the CDR3 DNA reads TGCGCCAGCAGCTTGATCGGCCTATTGAACACTGAAGCTTTCTTT. It specifies CASSLIGLLNTEAFF.